A selection of T cell receptor beta chains follows, all from one sample in a study of CD8 T cells in ankylosing spondylitis. TCRdb used MiXCR to reprocess the 5' RACE reads, holding one entry per CDR3 protein. This sample has a few hundred thousand distinct CDR3 sequences, with 18% found just once. Sequencing was performed on blood, either unsorted or a sorted T cell fraction (not recorded which). These receptors all come from a male donor with ankylosing spondylitis or in good health (not recorded which). Each CDR3 is given without its conserved first and last residue. Some rows have no size entry. The others give once, few or many, or a class for an expanded clone.

TRBJ2-7	NA	TRBV6-1	ASSTGTVTYEQY
TRBJ1-1	few	TRBV4-1	ASSQTNLQGYTEAF
TRBJ2-5	few	TRBV7-2	ASSLFGNQETQY
TRBJ2-1	NA	TRBV4-2	ASSQEELSSYNEQF
TRBJ2-2	few	TRBV20-1	SASDILAGGPDTGELF
TRBJ2-5	few	TRBV4-1	ASSILWGNQETQY
TRBJ2-7	NA	TRBV9	ASSAGADSYEQY
TRBJ2-1	NA	TRBV29-1	SVVPTSYNEQF
TRBJ2-3	NA	TRBV24-1	ATSDFDTSGTDTQY
TRBJ2-7	NA	TRBV4-3	ASSQDRGTGAYEQY